The 18 T cell receptor beta chains listed next were all sequenced from one sample in a study of cytomegalovirus exposure and HLA in healthy donors. It was with 60 Vbeta and 13 Jbeta primers that the PCR ran. Sequencing used immunoSEQ multiplex PCR; TCRdb keeps in-frame clones, though not all of them. In the table there are some 240,000 clones, about nine tenths of which are singletons. Sequencing used PBMCs. The source is a girl aged 2-10 years in good health and CMV-seronegative.

This rearrangement joins TRBV10-1 to TRBJ2-7; 10 nucleotides align to TRBD2. CDR1 WNHNN and CDR2 SYGVQD come from the germline V gene (reference sequence). V lost 2 bases and J lost 3; bases outside the gene matches: 4. The CDR3 sequence is 15 residues long. This chain's CDR3 is CASSETSGARYEQYF. The CDR3 coding sequence is TGCGCCAGCAGTGAGACTAGCGGGGCCCGCTACGAGCAGTACTTC.

This rearrangement joins TRBV2 to TRBJ2-1; 12 bases agree with TRBD2. V was pared by 7 bases and J by 8 bases, with 3 bases of the junction left unmatched. The germline CDR1 and CDR2 sequences are SNHLY and FYNNEI. The CDR3 length is 13 residues. The CDR3 protein is CASKGTSGYEQFF. CDR3 coding DNA: TGTGCCAGCAAGGGGACTAGCGGGTATGAGCAGTTCTTC.

On this clone itself: One end of the junction does not line up with germline, which may come from a read error. The J gene is TRBJ2-7, the V gene TRBV5-5, with TRBD2 matching over 9 bases. CDR3 length: 11 residues. From germline, CDR1 is SGHKS and CDR2 YYEKEE (reference sequence). This CDR3 reads CASSLGGGVSF. DNA of the CDR3: TGTGCCAGCAGCTTGGGCGGGGGGGTATCCTTC. Full variable domain (remainder filled in from reference TRBV5-5 and TRBJ2-7): DAGVTQSPTHLIKTRGQQVTLRCSPISGHKSVSWYQQVLGQGPQFIFQYYEKEERGRGNFPDRFSARQFPNYSSELNVNALLLGDSALYLCASSLGGGVSFGPGTRLTVT.

The chain employs TRBV4-1 and TRBJ2-7, with TRBD1 matching 9 bases. The CDR3 has 15 residues. V trimming: 2 bases; J trimming: 5 bases; junction bases outside the gene matches: 7. CDR1 is MGHRA, CDR2 YSYEKL, per germline. In DNA form, the CDR3 reads TGCGCCAGCAGCCAACTACCGGGACAGGGTCACGAGCAGTACTTC. Protein product: CASSQLPGQGHEQYF.

This rearrangement joins TRBV7-9 to TRBJ2-7; TRBD1 matches at 12 bases. The CDR3 is 15 residues long. The germline V gene has CDR1 SEHNR and CDR2 FQNEAQ (reference sequence). V shed 5 bases and J 5 bases; nucleotides not matched to a gene: 7. The CDR3, as DNA: TGTGCCAGCAGCCATCGGGACAGGGGGCTGGACGAGCAGTACTTC. Its translation: CASSHRDRGLDEQYF.

The genes are TRBV18 and TRBJ1-2; 9 bases line up with TRBD1. V gave up 2 bases and J gave up 4 bases; unmatched junction bases: 11. Looked up from germline, CDR1 is KGHSH and CDR2 is LQKENI. This CDR3 is 17 amino acids long. This CDR3 is CASSPGTGQGLSYGYTF. In nucleotides, the CDR3 is TGTGCCAGCTCACCAGGGACAGGACAGGGGTTAAGCTATGGCTACACCTTC.

The chain combines TRBV5-1 with TRBJ2-1; the match to TRBD2 covers 10 bases. This CDR3 contains 17 residues. V was clipped by 4 bases and J by 2 bases; unmatched bases: 9. Germline loops: CDR1 SGHRS, CDR2 YFSETQ. In DNA form, the CDR3 reads TGCGCCAGCAGCATCGACCTACTAGCGGGGCCCTACAATGAGCAGTTCTTC. Residues: CASSIDLLAGPYNEQFF.

This chain joins TRBV7-8 and TRBJ2-7; 8 positions agree with TRBD1. From germline, CDR1 is SGHVS and CDR2 FQNEAQ. This CDR3 is 15 amino acids long. Trimming cost V 5 bases and J 5 bases; bases outside gene matches: 11. The CDR3 is CASSPTGTGRDEQYF. CDR3 DNA sequence: TGTGCCAGCAGCCCGACCGGGACAGGCAGGGACGAGCAGTACTTC. Filled out from reference TRBV7-8 and TRBJ2-7, the complete variable domain reads GAGVSQSPRYKVAKRGQDVALRCDPISGHVSLFWYQQALGQGPEFLTYFQNEAQLDKSGLPSDRFFAERPEGSVSTLKIQRTQQEDSAVYLCASSPTGTGRDEQYFGPGTRLTVT.

The chain links TRBV15 to TRBJ1-2; 9 positions agree with TRBD1. The CDR3 consists of 14 residues. CDR1 is LNHNV, CDR2 YYDKDF, per germline (reference sequence). The trim removed 3 bases at V and 3 bases at J, leaving 2 bases unmatched. CDR3: CATSRDRGYYGYTF. The CDR3 DNA reads TGTGCCACCAGCAGGGACAGGGGATACTATGGCTACACCTTC.

This sequence joins TRBV2 and TRBJ2-1; TRBD2 might be the D (5 bases). The germline V gene has CDR1 SNHLY and CDR2 FYNNEI. The CDR3 has 11 residues. V was clipped by 3 bases and J by 12 bases, with 9 bases between them. The CDR3 DNA is TGTGCCAGCAGTGACGAGGGTAGGCAGTTCTTC. Amino acid sequence: CASSDEGRQFF.

J is TRBJ1-1 and V is TRBV27, with D perhaps TRBD1 (5 bases). The CDR3 runs to 19 residues. V was pared by 2 bases and J by 0 bases, with 22 bases between. The germline V gene encodes CDR1 MNHEY and CDR2 SMNVEV (reference sequence). The CDR3 nucleotides read TGTGCCAGCAGTTTAAGGTGGACAAGCCTATCCTTCATGAACACTGAAGCTTTCTTT. It translates to CASSLRWTSLSFMNTEAFF.

The chain is built from TRBV6-1 and TRBJ1-1; the match to TRBD1 covers 7 bases. Per germline, CDR1 MNHNS and CDR2 SASEGT. V gave up 4 bases and J gave up 1 base; unmatched junction bases: 3. This CDR3 spans 14 amino acids. The CDR3 protein is CASSGGQRNTEAFF. The DNA of the CDR3 is TGTGCCAGCAGTGGGGGACAGCGGAACACTGAAGCTTTCTTT.

This clone was picked up a small number of times. The chain is built from TRBV19 and TRBJ1-2, with no clear D. This CDR3 is 13 amino acids long. V shed 6 bases and J shed 2 bases, with 10 bases lying between them. CDR1 and CDR2 (germline): LNHDA, SQIVND (reference sequence). CDR3 nucleotides: TGTGCCAGTAGGCCGGGAACAAACTATGGCTACACCTTC. It is translated as CASRPGTNYGYTF.

J is TRBJ1-1 and V is TRBV2; no definite D call. CDR3 length: 12 residues. Trimming stripped 8 bases from V and 1 base from J, with 8 bases between. Germline CDR1 SNHLY, CDR2 FYNNEI. This chain's CDR3 is CASHSSNTEAFF. In DNA, the CDR3 is TGTGCCAGCCATTCATCGAACACTGAAGCTTTCTTT.

The genes are TRBV2 and TRBJ1-4; D may be TRBD1 (5 bases). With 3 bases removed from V and 7 bases from J, the gap between germline ends came to 15 bases. The CDR3 length is 15 residues. Germline V CDR1 and CDR2: SNHLY, FYNNEI. CDR3 sequence: CASSDPGTVSEKLFF. CDR3 bases: TGTGCCAGCAGTGACCCCGGGACTGTCAGTGAAAAACTGTTTTTT.

The V call is TRBV18, the J call TRBJ1-1, with TRBD1 matching over 7 bases. Germline values: CDR1 KGHSH, CDR2 LQKENI. J lost 8 bases, V lost 6 bases, and 9 bases had no gene match. The CDR3 contains 13 residues. The CDR3 protein is CASSEGAVPEAFF. As DNA, the CDR3 is TGTGCCAGCTCGGAGGGGGCGGTCCCCGAAGCTTTCTTT.

The chain combines TRBV12-5 with TRBJ2-1; maybe TRBD1 (6 bases). The V and J ends lost 3 bases and 11 bases respectively, with 11 bases between them. The CDR3 extends over 12 amino acids. CDR1 LGHNT and CDR2 FRNRAP come from the germline V gene. The CDR3 nucleotides read TGTGCTAGTGGTTTCGACAGGTCTCAGCAGTTCTTC. Its protein product is CASGFDRSQQFF.

This clone was detected only once. This chain joins TRBV30 and TRBJ1-3; unclear D gene. Looked up from germline, CDR1 is GTSNPN and CDR2 is SVGIG (reference sequence). CDR3 size: 15 residues. V lost 1 base and J 4 bases, leaving 14 bases between the germline ends. The CDR3 spells CAWSASLGVGNTIYF. The CDR3 DNA follows: TGTGCCTGGAGTGCCTCTCTAGGAGTAGGAAACACCATATATTTT.